This T cell receptor (beta chain) was recorded in a study of cytomegalovirus exposure and HLA in healthy donors. Points from the study as a whole: Data from an earlier analysis indicated that most TCR beta V segments were productive either about 90% or about 30% of the time. Most TCR sequences showed up rarely, but some public TCRs showed up in many donors. Later analysis identified a missense DCLRE1C variant that was linked to TCR beta V- and J-gene trimming. The authors reported that TCR beta sequences could predict HLA-A and HLA-B alleles. These predictions were accurate for most subjects in the first cohort.

Germline V lookup: CDR1 LNHDA, CDR2 SQIVND (reference sequence). The CDR3 spans 13 residues. This clone was counted a single time. Its antigen is unidentified. The junction does not match germline at one end; this may be a read error. The PCR was carried out with 60 Vbeta primers and 13 Jbeta primers. TCRdb's copy holds only in-frame clones and misses some; the assay was immunoSEQ multiplex PCR. The data show about 37,000 clones, with around 70% seen just once and more than 6% held by the top ten. Source material: PBMCs. V and J are TRBV19 and TRBJ2-2; 7 bases map to TRBD2. The receptor comes from a man younger than 45 in good health and CMV-seronegative. CDR3 nucleotide sequence: TGCGGGGCGGGGCGGGAGTGGACCGGGGAGCTGTTTTTT. It translates to CGAGREWTGELFF.